The present entry profiles one T cell receptor (beta chain) with its context. Its antigen is still unknown. The V gene lost 0 bases and the J gene lost 0 bases, with 12 bases spanning the gap. The CDR3 is made up of 16 amino acids. From germline, CDR1 is DFQATT and CDR2 SNEGSKA (reference sequence). The data belong to a study of response to subunit inactivated influenza vaccine. General observations from the study: The authors offered the suggestion that each seasonal influenza vaccination recruits few new T cells.

TCRdb recomputed calls from the RT-PCR reads with MiXCR, one row per CDR3 protein. The data hold hundreds of thousands of distinct CDR3 sequences, with more than 11% observed a single time. The source of this sequence is a man in his forties or fifties who received an inactivated influenza vaccine. The rearrangement links TRBV20-1 to TRBJ1-5, with D unresolved. The specimen comprised PBMCs from blood, sampled roughly 2 weeks before vaccination. In DNA, the CDR3 is TGCAGTGCTAGAGACCTAGGGCAATATAGCAATCAGCCCCAGCATTTT. Residues: CSARDLGQYSNQPQHF.